One T cell receptor beta chain is described in this entry. This sample is drawn from a study of blood T cell repertoires in COVID-19. In the study overall: Acute-phase and convalescent COVID-19 samples originated in the United States, Italy and Spain. The cDNA or gDNA used as material had been derived from T cells, B-cell-depleted T cells, or PBMCs.

Original processing notes: Reference gene primers were amplified, and this amplification served to estimate nucleated cell counts. Produced via immunoSEQ multiplex PCR; TCRdb's table is partial and in-frame only. V, J and clone size were drawn from that table, and D and trimming were deduced from the DNA. This table holds about 130,000 clones, around 85% found once. Input material: peripheral blood. This TCR was sampled from a woman aged 80 or over with acute or convalescent COVID-19.

CDR3 loop: CASQYRGRGLGYGYTF. CDR3 DNA sequence: TGTGCCAGCCAGTACAGGGGGCGCGGATTGGGCTATGGCTACACCTTC. The genes are TRBV19 and TRBJ1-2; 9 bases align to TRBD1. Trimming removed 9 bases from V and 4 bases from J; junction bases left unmatched: 15. The CDR3 covers 16 residues. The V gene's germline CDR1 is LNHDA and CDR2 SQIVND (reference sequence). The variable domain in full, completed from reference TRBV19 and TRBJ1-2, reads DGGITQSPKYLFRKEGQNVTLSCEQNLNHDAMYWYRQDPGQGLRLIYYSQIVNDFQKGDIAEGYSVSREKKESFPLTVTSAQKNPTAFYLCASQYRGRGLGYGYTFGSGTRLTVV.